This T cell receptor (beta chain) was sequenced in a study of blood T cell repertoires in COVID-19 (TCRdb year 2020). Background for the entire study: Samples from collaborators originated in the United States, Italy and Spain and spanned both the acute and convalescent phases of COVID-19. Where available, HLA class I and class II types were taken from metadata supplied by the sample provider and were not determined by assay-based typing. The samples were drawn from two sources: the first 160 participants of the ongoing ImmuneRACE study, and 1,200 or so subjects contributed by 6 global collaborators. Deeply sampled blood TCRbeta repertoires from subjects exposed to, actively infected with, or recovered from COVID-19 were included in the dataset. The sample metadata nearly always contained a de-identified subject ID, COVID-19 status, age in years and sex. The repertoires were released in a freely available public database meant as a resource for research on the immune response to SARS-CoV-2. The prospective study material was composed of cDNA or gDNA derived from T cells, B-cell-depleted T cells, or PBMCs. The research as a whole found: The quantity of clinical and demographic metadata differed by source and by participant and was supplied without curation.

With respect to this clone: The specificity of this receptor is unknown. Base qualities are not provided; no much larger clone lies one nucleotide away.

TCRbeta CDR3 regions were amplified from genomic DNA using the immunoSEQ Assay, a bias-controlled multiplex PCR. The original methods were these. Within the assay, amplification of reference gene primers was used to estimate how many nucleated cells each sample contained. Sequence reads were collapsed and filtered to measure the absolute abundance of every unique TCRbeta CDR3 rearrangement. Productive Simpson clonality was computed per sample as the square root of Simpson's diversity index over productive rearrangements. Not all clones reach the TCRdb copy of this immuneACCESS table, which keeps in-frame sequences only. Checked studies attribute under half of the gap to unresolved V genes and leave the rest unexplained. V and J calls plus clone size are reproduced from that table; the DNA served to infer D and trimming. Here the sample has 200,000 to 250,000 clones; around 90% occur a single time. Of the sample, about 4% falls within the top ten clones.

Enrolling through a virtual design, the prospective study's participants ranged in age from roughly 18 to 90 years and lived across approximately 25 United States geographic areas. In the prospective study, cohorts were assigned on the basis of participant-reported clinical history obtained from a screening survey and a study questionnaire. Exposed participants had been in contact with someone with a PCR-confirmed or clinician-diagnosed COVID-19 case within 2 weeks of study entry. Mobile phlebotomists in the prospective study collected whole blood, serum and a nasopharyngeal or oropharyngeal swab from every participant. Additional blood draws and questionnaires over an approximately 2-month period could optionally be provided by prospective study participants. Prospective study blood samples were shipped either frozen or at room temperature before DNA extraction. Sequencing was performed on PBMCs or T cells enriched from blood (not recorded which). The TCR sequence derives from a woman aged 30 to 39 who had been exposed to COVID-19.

CDR3 loop: CARRQGGYGYTF. The DNA sequence is TGTGCCCGAAGACAGGGGGGGTATGGCTACACCTTC. The chain joins TRBV2 to TRBJ1-2, and TRBD1 matches 9 of the central bases. Unmatched junction bases come to 6, with V trimmed by 11 bases and J by 5 bases. The CDR3 covers 12 residues, taking in both the cysteine and the phenylalanine. CDR3 DNA only is kept here, 36 bases in frame from base 1. The germline V gene yields SNHLY for CDR1 and FYNNEI for CDR2.